This TCR beta chain was recorded in a study of shared clonotypes between healthy human individuals. Findings and limits, study-wide: Donor scarcity curtailed the genetic and exposure-history diversity represented herein. Naive subsets tended to show greater estimated richness than memory subsets.

At deep level, the assay was performed. Profiled with immunoSEQ multiplex PCR; TCRdb holds only in-frame clones, not every one. In the table there are a few hundred thousand clones, around 97% of which are singletons. CDR1 and CDR2 from the germline V gene are SGHRS and YFSETQ. The junction had 10 bases not matched to a gene; V was cut back by 0 bases and J by 6 bases. CDR3 length equals 17 residues. Remarks on this clone: The target antigen is unknown.

The J gene is TRBJ1-2, the V gene TRBV5-1, with 11 bases that match TRBD1. Sequenced input: naive CD4+ T cells sorted from blood. As for subset: CD45RA+ positively selected. The receptor comes from a woman aged 25-40 years in good health. CDR3 nucleotides: TGCGCCAGCAGCTTGGGGGACAGGGGGACGGCAAGCAATGGCTACACCTTC. Protein: CASSLGDRGTASNGYTF.